These T cell receptor beta chains were read from a single sample in a study of blood T cell repertoires in COVID-19. Profiled with immunoSEQ multiplex PCR; TCRdb holds only in-frame clones, not every one. This table holds 72,000 or so clones, approximately 92% found once. Sequencing used peripheral blood. The receptors come from a woman aged 80 or older with acute or convalescent COVID-19. The CDR3 runs from the conserved cysteine through the conserved F or W. A D gene is named only where the DNA matches it firmly. The listing skips clone size in some rows; elsewhere it reads once, few, many or a size class.

D gene,clone size,J gene,V gene,CDR3 protein,CDR3 DNA
TRBD2,-,TRBJ2-3,TRBV29-1,CSLGTSGSFTDTQYF,TGCAGCTTAGGGACTAGCGGGAGTTTTACAGATACGCAGTATTTT
-,-,TRBJ2-2,TRBV6-5,CASRRQGRTGELFF,TGTGCCAGCAGACGGCAGGGGCGCACCGGGGAGCTGTTTTTT
TRBD2,-,TRBJ2-1,TRBV7-6,CASSKTSGSGNEQFF,TGTGCCAGCAGCAAGACTAGCGGGTCTGGGAATGAGCAGTTCTTC
TRBD2,-,TRBJ2-7,TRBV7-2,CASSLLAGNYEQYF,TGTGCCAGCAGCTTACTAGCGGGAAACTACGAGCAGTACTTC
TRBD1,-,TRBJ1-4,TRBV28,CASSSTGANNEKLFF,TGTGCCAGCAGTTCGACAGGGGCCAATAATGAAAAACTGTTTTTT
TRBD1,-,TRBJ2-7,TRBV2,CASRGTGVHEQYF,TGTGCCAGCAGAGGGACAGGGGTCCACGAGCAGTACTTC
-,-,TRBJ1-1,TRBV6-5,CATRPRNTEAFF,TGTGCCACCCGCCCGCGGAACACTGAAGCTTTCTTT
-,-,TRBJ2-7,TRBV4-1,CASSHTQETREQYF,TGCGCCAGCAGCCACACACAGGAGACCCGCGAGCAGTACTTC
-,-,TRBJ2-3,TRBV10-3,CAISESGGVTSTDTQYF,TGTGCCATCAGTGAGTCGGGCGGGGTCACTAGCACAGATACGCAGTATTTT
TRBD2,-,TRBJ2-1,TRBV3-1/TRBV3-2,CASSQRSVSGGSQEQFF,TGTGCCAGCAGCCAAAGGTCTGTGTCGGGAGGGAGCCAGGAGCAGTTCTTC
-,-,TRBJ1-1,TRBV7-8,CASSLMGNQANTEAFF,TGTGCCAGCAGCTTAATGGGCAACCAAGCGAACACTGAAGCTTTCTTT
-,-,TRBJ2-6,TRBV18,CASSQNRGGSGANVLTF,TGTGCCAGCTCACAAAATAGGGGCGGCTCTGGGGCCAACGTCCTGACTTTC
-,-,TRBJ1-2,TRBV7-2,CASSLLRASGANYGYTF,TGTGCCAGCAGCTTACTCCGAGCCAGTGGAGCTAACTATGGCTACACCTTC
TRBD1,-,TRBJ1-2,TRBV28,CASRKGTGGGYGYTF,TGTGCCAGCAGGAAGGGGACAGGGGGCGGCTATGGCTACACCTTC
TRBD2,few,TRBJ2-7,TRBV5-1,CASSSAGLAGGSYEQYF,TGCGCCAGCAGCTCGGCCGGACTAGCGGGAGGGTCCTACGAGCAGTACTTC
-,-,TRBJ1-1,TRBV7-3,CASSQGRANTEAFF,TGTGCCAGCAGCCAGGGAAGGGCGAACACTGAAGCTTTCTTT
-,once,TRBJ2-7,TRBV10-3,CAITPDKDLYEQYF,TGTGCCATCACCCCTGACAAGGATCTATACGAGCAGTACTTC
TRBD2,-,TRBJ2-5,TRBV5-1,CASSSGRTSETPGIYF,TGCGCCAGCAGCTCAGGTAGAACTAGCGAGACCCCTGGCATTTACTTC
-,-,TRBJ1-1,TRBV20-1,CSASKSGNTEAFF,TGCAGTGCTAGTAAGTCAGGGAACACTGAAGCTTTCTTT
-,-,TRBJ2-1,TRBV5-8,CASSSFGELIEQFF,TGTGCCAGCAGCTCATTTGGGGAGCTCATCGAGCAGTTCTTC